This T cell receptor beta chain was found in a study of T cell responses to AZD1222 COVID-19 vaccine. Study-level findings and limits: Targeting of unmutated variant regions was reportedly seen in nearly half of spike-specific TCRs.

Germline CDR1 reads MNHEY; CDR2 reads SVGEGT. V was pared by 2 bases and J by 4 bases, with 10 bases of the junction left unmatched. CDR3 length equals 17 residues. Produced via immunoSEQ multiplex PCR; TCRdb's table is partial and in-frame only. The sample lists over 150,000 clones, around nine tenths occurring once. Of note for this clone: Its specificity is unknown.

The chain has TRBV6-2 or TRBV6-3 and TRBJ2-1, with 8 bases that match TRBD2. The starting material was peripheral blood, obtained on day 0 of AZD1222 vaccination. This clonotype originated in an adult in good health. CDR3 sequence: CASSYGAGGLQYNEQFF. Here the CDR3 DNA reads TGTGCCAGCAGTTACGGTGCGGGGGGACTCCAATACAATGAGCAGTTCTTC.